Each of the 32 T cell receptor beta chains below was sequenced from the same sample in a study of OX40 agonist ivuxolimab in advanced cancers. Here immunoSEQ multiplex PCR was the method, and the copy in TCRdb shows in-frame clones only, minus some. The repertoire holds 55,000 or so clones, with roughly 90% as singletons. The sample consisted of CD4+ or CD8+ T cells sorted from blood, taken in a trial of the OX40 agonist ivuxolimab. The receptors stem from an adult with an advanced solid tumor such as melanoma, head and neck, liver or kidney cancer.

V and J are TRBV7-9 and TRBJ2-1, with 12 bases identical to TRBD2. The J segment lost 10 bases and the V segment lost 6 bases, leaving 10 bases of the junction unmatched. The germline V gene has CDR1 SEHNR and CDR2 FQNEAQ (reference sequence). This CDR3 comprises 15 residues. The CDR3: CASRRGLAGIREQFF. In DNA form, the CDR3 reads TGTGCCAGCAGACGGGGACTAGCGGGCATTAGGGAGCAGTTCTTC.

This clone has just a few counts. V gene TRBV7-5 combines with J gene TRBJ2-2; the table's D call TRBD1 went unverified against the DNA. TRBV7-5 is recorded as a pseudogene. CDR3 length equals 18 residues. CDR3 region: CARSLAGLGRENTGELFF. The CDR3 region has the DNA TGTGCCAGAAGCTTAGCGGGTTTGGGCAGGGAGAACACCGGGGAGCTGTTTTTT.

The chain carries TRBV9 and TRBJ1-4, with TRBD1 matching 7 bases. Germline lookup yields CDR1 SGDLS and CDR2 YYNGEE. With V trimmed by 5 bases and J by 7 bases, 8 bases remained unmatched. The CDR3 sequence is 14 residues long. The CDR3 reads CASSLGGGSEKLFF. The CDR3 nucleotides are TGTGCCAGCAGTTTAGGGGGCGGTAGTGAAAAACTGTTTTTT.

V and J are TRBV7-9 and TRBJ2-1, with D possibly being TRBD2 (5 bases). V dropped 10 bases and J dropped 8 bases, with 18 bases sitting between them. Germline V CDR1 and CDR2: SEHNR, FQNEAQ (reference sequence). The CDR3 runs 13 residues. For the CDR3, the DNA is TGTGCCACCAAAGATGGGGTGCGGGATGAGCAGTTCTTC. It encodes CATKDGVRDEQFF.

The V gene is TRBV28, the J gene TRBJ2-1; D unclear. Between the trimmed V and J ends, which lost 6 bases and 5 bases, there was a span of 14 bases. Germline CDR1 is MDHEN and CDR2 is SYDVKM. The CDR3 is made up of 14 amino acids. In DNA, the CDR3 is TGTGCCAGCAGCCCAAGATGGCCTAACAATGAGCAGTTCTTC. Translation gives CASSPRWPNNEQFF.

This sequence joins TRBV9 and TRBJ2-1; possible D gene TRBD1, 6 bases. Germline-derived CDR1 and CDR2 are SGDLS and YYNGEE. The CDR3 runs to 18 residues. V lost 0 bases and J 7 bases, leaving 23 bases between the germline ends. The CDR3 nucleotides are TGTGCCAGCAGCGTAGCGGGGCCGACAGGTTCTCTGGGGAATGAGCAGTTCTTC. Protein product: CASSVAGPTGSLGNEQFF.

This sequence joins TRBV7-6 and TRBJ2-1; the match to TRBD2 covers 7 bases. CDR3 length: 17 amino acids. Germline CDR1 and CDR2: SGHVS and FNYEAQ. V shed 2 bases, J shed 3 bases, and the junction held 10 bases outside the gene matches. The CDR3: CASSLMAAGVNYNEQFF. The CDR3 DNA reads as TGTGCCAGCAGCTTAATGGCGGCGGGAGTGAACTACAATGAGCAGTTCTTC. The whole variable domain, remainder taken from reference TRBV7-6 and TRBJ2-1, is GAGVSQSPRYKVTKRGQDVALRCDPISGHVSLYWYRQALGQGPEFLTYFNYEAQQDKSGLPNDRFSAERPEGSISTLTIQRTEQRDSAMYRCASSLMAAGVNYNEQFFGPGTRLTVL.

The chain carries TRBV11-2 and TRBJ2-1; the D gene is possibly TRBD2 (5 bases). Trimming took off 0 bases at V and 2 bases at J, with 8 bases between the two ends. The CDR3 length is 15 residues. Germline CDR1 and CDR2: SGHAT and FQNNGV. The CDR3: CASSLEGLTYNEQFF. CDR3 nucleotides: TGTGCCAGCAGCTTAGAAGGACTCACCTACAATGAGCAGTTCTTC.

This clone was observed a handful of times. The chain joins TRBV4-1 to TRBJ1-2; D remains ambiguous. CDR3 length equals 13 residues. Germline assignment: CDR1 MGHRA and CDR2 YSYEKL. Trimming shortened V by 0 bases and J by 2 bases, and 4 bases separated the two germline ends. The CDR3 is CASSQDSNYGYTF. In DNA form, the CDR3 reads TGCGCCAGCAGCCAAGATTCCAACTATGGCTACACCTTC.

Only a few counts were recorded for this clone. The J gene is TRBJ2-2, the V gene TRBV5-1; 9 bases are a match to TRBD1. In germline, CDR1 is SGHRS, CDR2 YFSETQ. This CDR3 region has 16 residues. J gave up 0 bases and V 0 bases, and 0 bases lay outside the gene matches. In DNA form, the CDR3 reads TGCGCCAGCAGCTTGGGGGACAGGGCGAACACCGGGGAGCTGTTTTTT. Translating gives CASSLGDRANTGELFF.

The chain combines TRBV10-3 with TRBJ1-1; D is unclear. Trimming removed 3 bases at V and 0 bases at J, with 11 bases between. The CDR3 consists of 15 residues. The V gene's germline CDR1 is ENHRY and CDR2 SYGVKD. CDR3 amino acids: CAISDFEALNTEAFF. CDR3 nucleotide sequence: TGTGCCATCAGTGATTTTGAGGCCCTGAACACTGAAGCTTTCTTT.

The CDR3 bases are TGTGCCAGCAGTCCGCTAGGACTAGCGGGAGACAATAATGAGCAGTTCTTC. Translated, it gives CASSPLGLAGDNNEQFF. The V gene is TRBV28, the J gene TRBJ2-1, with TRBD2 matching 13 bases. Germline CDR1 is MDHEN and CDR2 is SYDVKM. V was clipped by 5 bases and J by 7 bases; unmatched bases: 11. This CDR3 spans 17 amino acids.

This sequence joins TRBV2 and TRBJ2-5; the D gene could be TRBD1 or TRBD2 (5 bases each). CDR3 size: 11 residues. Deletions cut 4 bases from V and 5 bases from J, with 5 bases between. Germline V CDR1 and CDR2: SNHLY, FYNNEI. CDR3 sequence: CASSGGETQYF. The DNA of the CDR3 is TGTGCCAGCAGTGGGGGGGAGACCCAGTACTTC. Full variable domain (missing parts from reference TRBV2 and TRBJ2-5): EPEVTQTPSHQVTQMGQEVILRCVPISNHLYFYWYRQILGQKVEFLVSFYNNEISEKSEIFDDQFSVERPDGSNFTLKIRSTKLEDSAMYFCASSGGETQYFGPGTRLLVL.

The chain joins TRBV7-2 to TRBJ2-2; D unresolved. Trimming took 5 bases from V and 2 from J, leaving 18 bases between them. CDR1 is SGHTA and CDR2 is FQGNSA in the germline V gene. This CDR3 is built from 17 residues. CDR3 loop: CASSRDVTVLNTGELFF. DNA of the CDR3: TGTGCCAGCAGCCGCGACGTTACAGTTCTAAACACCGGGGAGCTGTTTTTT. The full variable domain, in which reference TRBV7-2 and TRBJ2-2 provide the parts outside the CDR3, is GAGVSQSPSNKVTEKGKDVELRCDPISGHTALYWYRQSLGQGLEFLIYFQGNSAPDKSGLPSDRFSAERTGGSVSTLTIQRTQQEDSAVYLCASSRDVTVLNTGELFFGEGSRLTVL.

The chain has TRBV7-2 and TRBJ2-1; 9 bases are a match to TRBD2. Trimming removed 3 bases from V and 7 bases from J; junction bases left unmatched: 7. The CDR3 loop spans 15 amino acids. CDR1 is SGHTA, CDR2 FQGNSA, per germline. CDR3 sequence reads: CASSFKLAGGNEQFF. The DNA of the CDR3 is TGTGCCAGCAGCTTTAAACTAGCGGGTGGGAATGAGCAGTTCTTC.

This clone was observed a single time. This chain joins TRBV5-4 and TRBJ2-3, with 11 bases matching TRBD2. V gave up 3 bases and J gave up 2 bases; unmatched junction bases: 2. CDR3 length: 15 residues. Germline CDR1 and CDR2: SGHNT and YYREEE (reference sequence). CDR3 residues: CASSSGLADTDTQYF. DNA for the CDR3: TGTGCCAGCAGCTCGGGACTAGCGGACACAGATACGCAGTATTTT.

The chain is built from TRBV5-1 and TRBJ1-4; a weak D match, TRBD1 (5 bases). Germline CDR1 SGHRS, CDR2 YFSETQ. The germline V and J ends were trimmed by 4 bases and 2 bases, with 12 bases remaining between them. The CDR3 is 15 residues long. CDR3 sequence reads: CASSPSGTTNEKLFF. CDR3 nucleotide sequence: TGCGCCAGCAGCCCGTCGGGGACGACTAATGAAAAACTGTTTTTT.

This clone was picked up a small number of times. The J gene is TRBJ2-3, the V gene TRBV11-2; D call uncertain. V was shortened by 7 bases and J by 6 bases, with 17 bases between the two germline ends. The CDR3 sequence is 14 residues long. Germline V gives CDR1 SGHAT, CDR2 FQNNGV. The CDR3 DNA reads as TGTGCCAGCACCACGAATCCGGGCCGGGATACGCAGTATTTT. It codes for CASTTNPGRDTQYF.

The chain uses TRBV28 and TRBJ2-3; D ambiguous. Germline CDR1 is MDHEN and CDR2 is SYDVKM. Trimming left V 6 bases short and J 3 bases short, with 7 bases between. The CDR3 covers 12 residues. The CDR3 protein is CASSSTTDTQYF. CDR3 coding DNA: TGTGCCAGCAGCTCCACAACAGATACGCAGTATTTT.

In DNA, the CDR3 is TGTGCCAGCAGCTCCCCCGAGAAAAGAGTGCTGGAGACCCAGTACTTC. This sequence encodes CASSSPEKRVLETQYF. V and J are TRBV5-5 and TRBJ2-5; D is ambiguous. Germline V gives CDR1 SGHKS, CDR2 YYEKEE (reference sequence). There are 16 residues in the CDR3. V was cut by 3 bases and J by 5 bases, with 20 bases left in between.

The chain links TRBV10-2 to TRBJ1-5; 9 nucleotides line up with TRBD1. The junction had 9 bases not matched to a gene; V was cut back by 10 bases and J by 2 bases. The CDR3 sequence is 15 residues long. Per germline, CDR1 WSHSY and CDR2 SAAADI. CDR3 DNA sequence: TGCGCCACAACCGGGACAGGGAACGGCAATCAGCCCCAGCATTTT. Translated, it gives CATTGTGNGNQPQHF.

The CDR3 DNA is TGCGCCAGCAGCTTGGGGCAGTACAATGAGCAGTTCTTC. Translating gives CASSLGQYNEQFF. This chain joins TRBV5-1 and TRBJ2-1; the D is unclear. The CDR3 runs 13 residues. Germline CDR1 reads SGHRS; CDR2 reads YFSETQ. The ends were cut back, 0 bases at V and 4 bases at J, with 5 bases in the middle.

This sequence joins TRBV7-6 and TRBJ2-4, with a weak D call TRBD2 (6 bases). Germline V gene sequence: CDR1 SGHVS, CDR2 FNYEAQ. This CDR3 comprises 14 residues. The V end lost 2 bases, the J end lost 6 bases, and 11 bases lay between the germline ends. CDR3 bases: TGTGCCAGCAGCTTAAACTTCGGGGGAAACATTCAGTACTTC. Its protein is CASSLNFGGNIQYF.

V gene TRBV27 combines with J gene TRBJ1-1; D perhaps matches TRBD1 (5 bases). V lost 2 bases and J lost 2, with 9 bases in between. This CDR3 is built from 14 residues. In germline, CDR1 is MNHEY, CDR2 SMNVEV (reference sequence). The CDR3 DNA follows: TGTGCCAGCAGTTTAATAGGGGATAACACTGAAGCTTTCTTT. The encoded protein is CASSLIGDNTEAFF.

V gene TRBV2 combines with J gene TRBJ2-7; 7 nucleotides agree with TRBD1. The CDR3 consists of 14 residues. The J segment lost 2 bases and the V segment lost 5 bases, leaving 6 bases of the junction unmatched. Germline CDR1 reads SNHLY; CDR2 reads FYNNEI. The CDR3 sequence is CASSPDRRTYEQYF. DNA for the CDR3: TGTGCCAGCAGTCCGGACAGGAGGACCTACGAGCAGTACTTC.

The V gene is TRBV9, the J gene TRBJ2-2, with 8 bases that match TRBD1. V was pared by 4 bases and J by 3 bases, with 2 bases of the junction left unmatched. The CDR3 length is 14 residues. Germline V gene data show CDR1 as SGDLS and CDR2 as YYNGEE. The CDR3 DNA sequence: TGTGCCAGCAGCCTGACAGGGGACACCGGGGAGCTGTTTTTT. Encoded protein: CASSLTGDTGELFF.

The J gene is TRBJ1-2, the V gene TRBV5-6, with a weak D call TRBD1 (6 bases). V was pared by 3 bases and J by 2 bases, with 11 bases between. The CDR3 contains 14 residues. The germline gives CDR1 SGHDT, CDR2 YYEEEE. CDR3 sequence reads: CASSSGTTNYGYTF. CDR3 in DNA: TGTGCCAGCAGCTCCGGGACAACGAACTATGGCTACACCTTC.

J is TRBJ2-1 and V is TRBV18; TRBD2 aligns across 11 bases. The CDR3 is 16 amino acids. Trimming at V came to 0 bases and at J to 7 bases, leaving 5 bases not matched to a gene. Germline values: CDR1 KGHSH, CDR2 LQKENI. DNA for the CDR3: TGTGCCAGCTCACCACCGATACTAGCGGGAGTTAATGAGCAGTTCTTC. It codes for CASSPPILAGVNEQFF.

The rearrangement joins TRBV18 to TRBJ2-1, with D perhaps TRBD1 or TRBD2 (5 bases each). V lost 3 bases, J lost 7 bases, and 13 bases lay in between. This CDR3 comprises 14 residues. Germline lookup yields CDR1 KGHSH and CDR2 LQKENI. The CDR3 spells CASSPTSGRNEQFF. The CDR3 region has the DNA TGTGCCAGCTCACCGACTTCGGGGCGTAATGAGCAGTTCTTC.

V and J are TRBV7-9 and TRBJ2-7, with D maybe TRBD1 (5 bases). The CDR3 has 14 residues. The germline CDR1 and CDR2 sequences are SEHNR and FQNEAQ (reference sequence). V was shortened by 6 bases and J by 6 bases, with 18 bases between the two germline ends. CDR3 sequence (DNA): TGTGCCAGCAGACCGCCAGGGAAGGGGCTCGAGCAGTACTTC. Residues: CASRPPGKGLEQYF.

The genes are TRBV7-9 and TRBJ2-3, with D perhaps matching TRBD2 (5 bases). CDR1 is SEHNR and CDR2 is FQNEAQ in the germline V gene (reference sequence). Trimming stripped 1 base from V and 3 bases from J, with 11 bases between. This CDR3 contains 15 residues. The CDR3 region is CASSLGGSGTDTQYF. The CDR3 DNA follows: TGTGCCAGCAGCTTAGGTGGCTCGGGGACAGATACGCAGTATTTT.

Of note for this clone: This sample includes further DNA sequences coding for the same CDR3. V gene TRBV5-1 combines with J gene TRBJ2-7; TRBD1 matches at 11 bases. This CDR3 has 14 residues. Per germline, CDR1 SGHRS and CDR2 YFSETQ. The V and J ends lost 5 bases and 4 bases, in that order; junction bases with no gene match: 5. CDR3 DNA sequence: TGCGCCAGCAGTTCTGGACAGGGGGCATACGAGCAGTACTTC. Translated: CASSSGQGAYEQYF.